The 6 T cell receptor beta chains below were found in one sample sequenced in a study of early T cells in non-severe SARS-CoV-2 infection. TCRdb recomputed calls from the 5' RACE reads with MiXCR, one row per CDR3 protein. The sample lists approximately 71,000 distinct CDR3 sequences; roughly an eighth were seen once. Sequenced sample: whole blood. All receptors come from an adult who was a healthcare worker with PCR-confirmed SARS-CoV-2 infection or an uninfected control (not recorded which).

This clonotype was picked up a small number of times. The chain carries TRBV20-1 and TRBJ1-6, with D possibly being TRBD1 (5 bases). Deletions cut 3 bases from V and 2 bases from J, with 14 bases between. Germline loops: CDR1 DFQATT, CDR2 SNEGSKA (reference sequence). The CDR3 has 16 amino acids. The CDR3 DNA follows: TGCAGTGCTAGGTCCGGAGGCAGGGCCTATAATTCACCCCTCCACTTT. This codes for CSARSGGRAYNSPLHF.

This clonotype has ten or more counts. This chain uses TRBV20-1 with TRBJ2-1; possibly TRBD1 for D (6 bases). Germline CDR1 is DFQATT and CDR2 is SNEGSKA (reference sequence). With 4 bases removed from V and 1 base from J, the gap between germline ends came to 8 bases. This CDR3 comprises 13 residues. In DNA, the CDR3 is TGCAGTGCTATACAGGGATCCTACAATGAGCAGTTCTTC. Residues: CSAIQGSYNEQFF.

This clonotype was found many times. The chain combines TRBV3-1 with TRBJ2-3, with 14 bases fitting TRBD2. The germline gives CDR1 LGHDT, CDR2 YNNKEL (reference sequence). The CDR3 loop spans 18 amino acids. V was pared by 2 bases and J by 0 bases, with 4 bases of the junction left unmatched. Here the CDR3 DNA reads TGTGCCAGCAGCCAACGACTAGCGGGGGGGTCTAGCACAGATACGCAGTATTTT. The encoded protein is CASSQRLAGGSSTDTQYF.

This clonotype was found many times. The rearrangement links TRBV10-1 to TRBJ2-3; D uncertain. Germline CDR1 WNHNN, CDR2 SYGVQD (reference sequence). Trimming cost V 8 bases and J 1 base, with 10 bases left between them. The CDR3 runs to 13 residues. CDR3 in DNA: TGCGCCAGCTCCCCCCGCGGCACAGATACGCAGTATTTT. Protein product: CASSPRGTDTQYF.

V usage is TRBV11-2 and J usage is TRBJ2-6, with D maybe TRBD1 (6 bases). V was trimmed by 2 bases and J by 0 bases, leaving 11 bases between them. CDR3 length: 17 amino acids. Per germline, CDR1 SGHAT and CDR2 FQNNGV. The CDR3 DNA is TGTGCCAGCAGCTTACAGGGGACCATCTCTGGGGCCAACGTCCTGACTTTC. Its protein is CASSLQGTISGANVLTF.

This clonotype showed up just a few times. This rearrangement joins TRBV29-1 to TRBJ2-7; D is unresolved. The CDR3 consists of 12 residues. Trimming cost V 3 bases and J 1 base, with 7 bases left between them. Per the germline V gene, CDR1 is SQVTM and CDR2 is ANQGSEA. The CDR3 reads CSVEVSSYEQYF. The DNA for the CDR3 is TGCAGCGTTGAGGTCAGTTCCTACGAGCAGTACTTC.